This record looks at one TCR beta chain sequence and its context. The target antigen is unknown. The data originate from a study of PD-1 blockade in classical Hodgkin lymphoma. Study-level results: The drivers behind the repertoire differences, possibly disease activity or prior therapy, remain undefined. A reduction in baseline TCR diversity was reportedly seen in newly diagnosed patients relative to healthy donors.

Germline loops: CDR1 SGHRS, CDR2 YFSETQ. Trimming removed 5 bases from V and 3 bases from J; junction bases left unmatched: 12. The CDR3 totals 16 residues. Time point in this sample: newly diagnosed, previously untreated cHL patient sample. Sequencing was performed with immunoSEQ multiplex PCR; in TCRdb, only in-frame clones are kept and a portion is missing. The sample has tens of thousands of clones, approximately 90% seen once. The sequenced sample consisted of peripheral blood mononuclear cells (PBMCs). This receptor was identified in a human donor with classical Hodgkin lymphoma. The gene calls are TRBV5-1 and TRBJ2-3; TRBD2 matches 7 bases. CDR3 bases: TGCGCCAGCAGGCTAATGGTCGGGACTACAACAGATACGCAGTATTTT. This encodes CASRLMVGTTTDTQYF. Variable domain in full (rest from reference TRBV5-1 and TRBJ2-3): KAGVTQTPRYLIKTRGQQVTLSCSPISGHRSVSWYQQTPGQGLQFLFEYFSETQRNKGNFPGRFSGRQFSNSRSEMNVSTLELGDSALYLCASRLMVGTTTDTQYFGPGTRLTVL.